A single sample gave rise to the 21 T cell receptor beta chains below, sequenced in a study of spatial heterogeneity in lung cancer. Time point here: sample taken at primary tumor resection. Each CDR3 protein is one row after TCRdb ran MiXCR on the 5' RACE reads. The table has 4,500 to 6,500 distinct CDR3 sequences, around 13% seen once; the top ten hold about 20%. The sample in question was normal lung tissue next to the tumor, obtained at surgery. All receptors derive from a female donor with early-stage non-small cell lung cancer.

This clonotype was recorded a few times. The chain uses TRBV4-3 and TRBJ2-3; 7 bases agree with TRBD2. In germline, CDR1 is LGHNA, CDR2 YSLEER. This CDR3 comprises 16 residues. With V trimmed by 0 bases and J by 1 base, 4 bases remained unmatched. CDR3 protein: CASSQEARGGTDTQYF. The CDR3 region has the DNA TGCGCCAGCAGCCAAGAGGCCCGGGGGGGCACAGATACGCAGTATTTT.

This clonotype was recorded a few times. Here the CDR3 reads CASSPLRANTGELFF. In DNA form, the CDR3 reads TGTGCCAGCAGCCCCTTGCGGGCGAACACCGGGGAGCTGTTTTTT. This chain uses TRBV11-2 with TRBJ2-2; possible D gene TRBD2, 5 bases. The ends were cut back, 5 bases at V and 0 bases at J, with 10 bases in the middle. Germline V gives CDR1 SGHAT, CDR2 FQNNGV. CDR3 size: 15 residues.

The chain recombines TRBV20-1 with TRBJ2-3; tentative D call: TRBD2 (6 bases). The CDR3 consists of 10 residues. Germline CDR1 reads DFQATT; CDR2 reads SNEGSKA (reference sequence). The V end was cut by 5 bases, the J end by 6 bases, with 6 bases between. The CDR3 sequence is CSAGRDTQYF. The CDR3 DNA is TGCAGTGCTGGGAGGGATACGCAGTATTTT.

This clonotype ranks as medium-sized (0.01 to 0.1%). The rearrangement joins TRBV7-6 to TRBJ2-2, with 8 bases matching TRBD1. CDR3 size: 15 residues. With 8 bases clipped from V and 6 bases from J, the junction kept 11 bases outside the gene matches. Germline-derived CDR1 and CDR2 are SGHVS and FNYEAQ. CDR3 coding DNA: TGTGCCAGCGCAGCCTGGACAGGGTTGGCCGGGGAGCTGTTTTTT. Amino acids: CASAAWTGLAGELFF.

This clonotype has a handful of counts. The chain has TRBV28 and TRBJ1-5, with 7 bases matching TRBD1. Germline CDR1 is MDHEN and CDR2 is SYDVKM. With V trimmed by 3 bases and J by 3 bases, 8 bases remained unmatched. CDR3 size: 16 residues. The CDR3 DNA is TGTGCCAGCAGTTTCGGGACAGCACCTTACAATCAGCCCCAGCATTTT. Amino acid sequence: CASSFGTAPYNQPQHF.

This clonotype was found many times. The V call is TRBV12-3 or TRBV12-4, the J call TRBJ2-1, with TRBD1 matching 7 bases. This CDR3 region has 16 residues. With 5 bases clipped from V and 2 bases from J, the junction kept 9 bases outside the gene matches. The CDR3 nucleotides read TGTGCCAGCAGTCCCGGACAGGCAGGCGCCTACAATGAGCAGTTCTTC. Its protein product is CASSPGQAGAYNEQFF.

This clonotype has only a few counts. Mismatch with germline at one junction end may stem from a read error. The chain joins TRBV28 to TRBJ1-5; 10 bases map to TRBD1. Germline V CDR1 and CDR2: MDHEN, SYDVKM. CDR3 size: 14 residues. The CDR3 region is CASSTGTGDHPQHF. The CDR3 coding sequence is TGTGCCAGCAGCACCGGGACAGGGGATCACCCCCAGCATTTT. Using reference TRBV28 and TRBJ1-5 for the parts outside the CDR3, the full variable domain is DVKVTQSSRYLVKRTGEKVFLECVQDMDHENMFWYRQDPGLGLRLIYFSYDVKMKEKGDIPEGYSVSREKKERFSLILESASTNQTSMYLCASSTGTGDHPQHFGDGTRLSIL.

By share of the sample, this clonotype is medium-sized. The CDR3 DNA reads TGTGCCAGCAGCTTATCTTCGGGACAGGAAGAGACCCAGTACTTC. This sequence encodes CASSLSSGQEETQYF. The genes are TRBV11-2 and TRBJ2-5; 8 bases fit TRBD1. The V segment lost 2 bases and the J segment 3 bases; nucleotides outside the gene matches: 5. The CDR3 is 15 amino acids. Per the germline V gene, CDR1 is SGHAT and CDR2 is FQNNGV.

This clonotype was observed a handful of times. J is TRBJ2-7 and V is TRBV4-1, with TRBD2 matching over 13 bases. V lost 1 base, J lost 4 bases, and 1 base stayed unmatched. The length of the CDR3 is 15 residues. Per germline, CDR1 MGHRA and CDR2 YSYEKL. CDR3: CASSQGTSGRYEQYF. The CDR3 DNA sequence: TGCGCCAGCAGCCAAGGGACTAGCGGGAGATACGAGCAGTACTTC.

Judged by abundance, this clonotype is large. The chain links TRBV7-2 to TRBJ2-1; 9 nucleotides line up with TRBD1. The CDR3 runs to 16 residues. The trim removed 5 bases at V and 4 bases at J, leaving 9 bases unmatched. CDR1 is SGHTA and CDR2 is FQGNSA in the germline V gene. The CDR3: CASSTQPGQGYNEQFF. Written as DNA, the CDR3 is TGTGCCAGCAGCACCCAACCGGGACAGGGTTACAATGAGCAGTTCTTC.

The chain combines TRBV3-1 with TRBJ2-7; 10 bases fit TRBD1. The V and J ends lost 0 bases and 3 bases, in that order; junction bases with no gene match: 2. Germline CDR1 is LGHDT and CDR2 is YNNKEL (reference sequence). The CDR3 covers 15 residues. This chain's CDR3 is CASSQEGTGDYEQYF. The CDR3, as DNA: TGTGCCAGCAGCCAAGAGGGGACAGGGGACTACGAGCAGTACTTC.

The V and J genes are TRBV6-1 and TRBJ1-2; TRBD1 matches at 7 bases. The CDR3 extends over 13 amino acids. Per germline, CDR1 MNHNS and CDR2 SASEGT. The ends lost 5 bases at V and 2 bases at J; junction bases unmatched: 2. In nucleotides, the CDR3 is TGTGCCAGCAGTCGACAGGGAAACTATGGCTACACCTTC. It translates to CASSRQGNYGYTF.

The CDR3 bases are TGCAGTGCCACCCTAGGTCGGTTCGCAGATACGCAGTATTTT. It is translated as CSATLGRFADTQYF. The J gene is TRBJ2-3, the V gene TRBV20-1; D ambiguous. Germline CDR1 reads DFQATT; CDR2 reads SNEGSKA (reference sequence). The CDR3 runs to 14 residues. Trimming stripped 6 bases from V and 4 bases from J, with 17 bases between.

This clonotype was found many times. V gene TRBV7-2 combines with J gene TRBJ2-5; 7 bases align to TRBD1. The germline V gene encodes CDR1 SGHTA and CDR2 FQGNSA. The J segment lost 2 bases and the V segment lost 4 bases, leaving 4 bases of the junction unmatched. The CDR3 totals 14 residues. The CDR3 loop is CASSSVRGQETQYF. CDR3 DNA sequence: TGTGCCAGCAGCTCCGTCAGGGGGCAAGAGACCCAGTACTTC.

This clonotype is judged medium-sized. This chain uses TRBV6-2 or TRBV6-3 with TRBJ2-5; the match to TRBD2 covers 10 bases. Germline lookup yields CDR1 MNHEY and CDR2 SVGEGT. J lost 2 bases, V lost 7 bases, and 1 base had no gene match. CDR3 length: 13 amino acids. This CDR3 is CASKAGGQETQYF. CDR3 DNA: TGTGCCAGCAAAGCGGGGGGGCAAGAGACCCAGTACTTC.

The genes are TRBV7-2 and TRBJ1-2; D uncertain. Germline CDR1 SGHTA, CDR2 FQGNSA. The CDR3 consists of 13 residues. Trimming left V 5 bases short and J 1 base short, with 8 bases between. The CDR3 is CASSLDNNYGYTF. In DNA form, the CDR3 reads TGTGCCAGCAGCCTCGACAATAACTATGGCTACACCTTC.

At least ten counts were recorded for this clonotype. The gene calls are TRBV7-9 and TRBJ2-7, with TRBD1 matching 9 bases. CDR3 size: 16 residues. Trimming took 0 bases from V and 0 from J; bases not matched to a gene: 3. The V gene's germline CDR1 is SEHNR and CDR2 FQNEAQ (reference sequence). CDR3 in amino acids: CASSLAQGALSYEQYF. The CDR3 coding sequence is TGTGCCAGCAGCTTAGCACAGGGGGCCCTCTCCTACGAGCAGTACTTC.

Sample share makes this clonotype medium-sized (0.01 to 0.1%). The chain recombines TRBV6-2 or TRBV6-3 with TRBJ1-2, with D unresolved. Trimming removed 2 bases from V and 5 bases from J, with 9 bases in between. Germline V gives CDR1 MNHEY, CDR2 SVGEGT. The CDR3 loop spans 13 amino acids. The CDR3 reads CASSYNEGYGYTF. CDR3 nucleotide sequence: TGTGCCAGCAGTTACAATGAGGGATATGGCTACACCTTC.

This clonotype appeared many times. The genes are TRBV7-7 and TRBJ2-1; 9 nucleotides line up with TRBD1. The junction had 11 bases not matched to a gene; V was cut back by 5 bases and J by 9 bases. CDR3 length: 15 residues. Germline lookup yields CDR1 SSHAT and CDR2 FNYEAQ (reference sequence). The CDR3: CASSKGGTGTGEQFF. In DNA, the CDR3 is TGTGCCAGCAGCAAAGGTGGGACAGGGACCGGTGAGCAGTTCTTC.

By sample share, this clonotype is medium-sized. This chain connects TRBV12-3 or TRBV12-4 to TRBJ1-5, with 10 bases that match TRBD1. V trimming: 6 bases; J trimming: 4 bases; junction bases outside the gene matches: 6. The CDR3 loop spans 15 amino acids. The CDR3 nucleotides read TGTGCCAGCAGAATGGGACAGGGGATAAATCAGCCCCAGCATTTT. This sequence encodes CASRMGQGINQPQHF.

This clonotype was counted ten times or more. This rearrangement joins TRBV3-1 to TRBJ2-7, with a weak D call TRBD2 (5 bases). Germline lookup yields CDR1 LGHDT and CDR2 YNNKEL (reference sequence). V was cut by 0 bases and J by 0 bases, with 18 bases left in between. The CDR3 length is 18 residues. The CDR3 coding sequence is TGTGCCAGCAGCCAAGATAGGGCGGGTGACCCTCTCTCCTACGAGCAGTACTTC. This sequence encodes CASSQDRAGDPLSYEQYF.